The clone carrying this T cell receptor (beta chain) was seen ten or more times. V lost 2 bases, J lost 3 bases, and 12 bases lay in between. Germline CDR1 reads SGHTA; CDR2 reads FQGNSA. This CDR3 comprises 15 residues. TCR beta CDR3 regions were amplified from RNA. The primer set for the first-round RT-PCR of the TCR CDR3 was HTBI. TCRdb redid the calling of the multiplex PCR reads with MiXCR, one entry per CDR3 protein. Among 360,000 or so distinct CDR3 sequences listed, nearly 15% were seen once. These data are taken from a study of T cells in Graves' hyperthyroidism and ophthalmopathy. This chain links TRBV7-2 with TRBJ2-3; TRBD1 might be the D (5 bases). Source material: blood. This clonotype was sampled from a woman in her sixties or seventies with Graves' ophthalmopathy. The CDR3 sequence: CASSLKAGRTDTQYF. CDR3 coding DNA: TGTGCCAGCAGCTTAAAGGCAGGGCGGACAGATACGCAGTATTTT.